A selection of T cell receptor beta chains follows, all from one sample in a study of blood T cells in healthy people across ages. TCRdb analysed the 5' RACE reads with MiXCR anew, one entry per CDR3 protein. The sample gives some 710,000 distinct CDR3 sequences, about 24% of which show up once; roughly 22% is in the top ten. Sequenced sample: blood. These receptors all stem from a man between 65 and 79 years old in good health. Both conserved end residues are part of each CDR3. The D gene is left open where the match is weak. A row's size may be missing; if present it is once, few, many or a size class.

d_call | clone_size | j_call | v_call | cdr3_aa | cdr3_nt
TRBD2 | - | TRBJ2-1 | TRBV5-1 | CASSLGLAGVREQFF | TGCGCCAGCAGTTTGGGACTAGCGGGAGTTCGGGAGCAGTTCTTC
TRBD1 | - | TRBJ1-2 | TRBV20-1 | CSALAESRQGTYGYTF | TGCAGTGCCCTAGCGGAAAGTAGACAGGGGACCTATGGCTACACCTTC
- | - | TRBJ2-5 | TRBV20-1 | CSASPDETQYF | TGCAGTGCTAGCCCGGATGAGACCCAGTACTTC
- | few | TRBJ1-6 | TRBV12-3/TRBV12-4 | CASSFHIGSPLHF | TGTGCCAGCAGTTTTCACATCGGGTCACCCCTCCACTTT
- | - | TRBJ2-6 | TRBV5-1 | CASSPQTALSSGANVLTF | TGCGCCAGCAGCCCTCAAACTGCCTTAAGCTCTGGGGCCAACGTCCTGACTTTC
- | - | TRBJ2-5 | TRBV12-5 | CASSGFLGGQETQYF | TGTGCTAGTTCGGGGTTCTTGGGCGGTCAAGAGACCCAGTACTTC
- | few | TRBJ2-3 | TRBV4-2 | CASSQGTAGTDTQYF | TGTGCCAGCAGCCAAGGGACAGCGGGGACAGATACGCAGTATTTT
TRBD2 | few | TRBJ2-3 | TRBV5-1 | CASTWGGSTDTQYF | TGCGCCAGCACCTGGGGGGGTTCCACAGATACGCAGTATTTT
TRBD1 | - | TRBJ2-7 | TRBV12-3/TRBV12-4 | CASRQDRGTYEQYF | TGTGCCAGCAGGCAGGACAGGGGTACTTACGAGCAGTACTTC
TRBD1 | few | TRBJ1-4 | TRBV7-2 | CASSSRDRGPEKLFF | TGTGCCAGCAGCTCACGGGACAGGGGGCCTGAAAAACTGTTTTTT
TRBD2 | - | TRBJ2-3 | TRBV5-1 | CASSLNSATSGTDTQYF | TGCGCCAGCAGCTTGAACTCGGCGACTAGCGGCACAGATACGCAGTACTTT
- | many | TRBJ2-1 | TRBV10-3 | CAISESYYNEQFF | TGTGCCATCAGTGAGTCGTATTACAATGAGCAGTTCTTC
TRBD2 | - | TRBJ2-1 | TRBV6-2/TRBV6-3 | CASTYDGTRYEQFF | TGTGCCAGCACCTACGACGGGACTAGATATGAGCAGTTCTTC
- | - | TRBJ2-3 | TRBV12-3/TRBV12-4 | CASSLGLRRTDAQYF | TGTGCCAGCAGTCTCGGACTCCGGAGAACAGATGCGCAGTATTTT
- | once | TRBJ2-7 | TRBV9 | CASSVAGGNQTLMHSYEQYF | TGTGCCAGCAGCGTAGCCGGGGGCAACCAAACGCTAATGCACTCCTACGAGCAGTACTTC
TRBD2 | few | TRBJ2-5 | TRBV6-2/TRBV6-3 | CASSYSRLAGRETQYF | TGTGCCAGCAGTTACTCGAGACTAGCGGGGCGAGAGACCCAGTACTTC
- | - | TRBJ1-1 | TRBV7-9 | CASSPELAEAFF | TGTGCCAGCAGCCCCGAGTTGGCTGAAGCTTTCTTT
TRBD1 | - | TRBJ1-1 | TRBV27 | CASSLWGTGTMGTEAFF | TGTGCCAGCAGTTTATGGGGGACAGGGACGATGGGCACTGAAGCTTTCTTT
TRBD2 | - | TRBJ2-3 | TRBV7-2 | CASSPQAGGGTDTQYF | TGTGCCAGCAGCCCCCAAGCCGGGGGGGGCACAGATACGCAGTATTTT
- | - | TRBJ1-5 | TRBV7-2 | CASSLGLTDQPQHF | TGTGCCAGCAGCTTAGGTTTAACGGATCAGCCCCAGCATTTT
TRBD1 | - | TRBJ1-5 | TRBV20-1 | CSAEQGAQPQHF | TGCAGTGCCGAACAGGGGGCTCAGCCCCAGCATTTT
- | few | TRBJ1-1 | TRBV29-1 | CSVGKILNTEAFF | TGCAGCGTGGGGAAGATACTGAACACTGAAGCTTTCTTT
TRBD2 | few | TRBJ2-2 | TRBV7-2 | CASSLRLASGRAGELFF | TGTGCCAGCAGCTTACGCTTGGCTAGCGGGAGGGCCGGGGAGCTGTTTTTT
TRBD2 | - | TRBJ2-7 | TRBV28 | CASSPQRDRSYEQYF | TGTGCCAGCAGCCCCCAGCGGGACCGCTCCTACGAGCAGTACTTC
- | few | TRBJ2-5 | TRBV7-2 | CASSYSSGETQYF | TGTGCCAGCAGCTATTCAAGCGGGGAGACCCAGTACTTC
TRBD1 | - | TRBJ1-2 | TRBV12-3/TRBV12-4 | CASRDSMGFSGYTF | TGTGCCAGCCGGGACAGCATGGGTTTCTCTGGCTACACCTTC
- | - | TRBJ2-5 | TRBV10-3 | CAISELAIGETQYF | TGTGCCATCAGTGAGCTAGCTATCGGAGAGACCCAGTACTTC
TRBD2 | - | TRBJ2-1 | TRBV5-1 | CASSLGTSGGLSRGEQFF | TGCGCCAGCAGCTTGGGGACTAGCGGGGGCCTTAGTCGGGGTGAGCAGTTCTTC
TRBD1 | - | TRBJ1-3 | TRBV11-1 | CASRVLTGQRMSLSGNTIYF | TGTGCCAGCAGAGTCCTTACGGGACAGAGAATGAGTCTCTCTGGAAACACCATATATTTT
TRBD1 | - | TRBJ2-5 | TRBV12-3/TRBV12-4 | CASSFRTGARQETQYF | TGTGCCAGCAGTTTCAGGACAGGGGCCAGGCAAGAGACCCAGTACTTC
- | few | TRBJ1-1 | TRBV6-5 | CASSRQNEAFF | TGTGCCAGCAGCCGACAGAATGAAGCTTTCTTT
- | few | TRBJ2-5 | TRBV20-1 | CSARDGRGQETQYF | TGCAGTGCTAGAGATGGCAGGGGACAAGAGACCCAGTACTTC
- | - | TRBJ1-2 | TRBV12-3/TRBV12-4 | CASSWTLGSYTF | TGTGCCAGCAGCTGGACACTCGGCAGCTACACCTTC
TRBD2 | - | TRBJ2-1 | TRBV11-3 | CASRFGLAGGPNEQFF | TGTGCCAGCAGGTTCGGACTAGCGGGAGGGCCGAATGAGCAGTTCTTC
- | - | TRBJ2-4 | TRBV19 | CASNPRGLEDIQYF | TGTGCCAGTAACCCTCGGGGTCTAGAGGACATTCAGTACTTC
TRBD2 | - | TRBJ2-1 | TRBV7-3 | CASSLGIAGDHEQFF | TGTGCCAGCAGCTTAGGGATAGCGGGAGATCATGAGCAGTTCTTC
- | few | TRBJ1-2 | TRBV7-2 | CASSLPARTEANYGYTF | TGTGCCAGCAGCCTCCCCGCTAGGACCGAAGCTAACTATGGCTACACCTTC
TRBD1 | - | TRBJ2-7 | TRBV6-5 | CASSYWQGAYEQYF | TGTGCCAGCAGTTACTGGCAGGGGGCTTACGAGCAGTACTTC
- | - | TRBJ2-7 | TRBV20-1 | CSARLPGVPTYEQYF | TGCAGTGCTAGGCTCCCGGGGGTCCCGACCTACGAGCAGTACTTC
TRBD2 | - | TRBJ2-5 | TRBV7-9 | CASSPGGGARETQYF | TGTGCCAGCAGCCCCGGCGGGGGGGCAAGAGAGACCCAGTACTTC
TRBD1 | - | TRBJ2-7 | TRBV28 | CASSLEDRGYEQYF | TGTGCCAGCAGTCTCGAGGACAGGGGGTACGAGCAGTACTTC
- | - | TRBJ1-2 | TRBV20-1 | CSAPTGVGGYTF | TGCAGTGCTCCGACGGGGGTAGGGGGCTACACCTTC
- | - | TRBJ2-1 | TRBV12-3/TRBV12-4 | CASSYRGQIKHNEQFF | TGTGCCAGCAGTTACCGGGGCCAAATCAAACACAATGAGCAGTTCTTC
- | few | TRBJ1-2 | TRBV6-6 | CASSRDPPYGYTF | TGTGCCAGCAGCCGGGACCCACCATATGGCTACACCTTC
- | few | TRBJ2-1 | TRBV25-1 | CASTALGAYNEQFF | TGTGCCAGCACTGCTTTGGGGGCCTACAATGAGCAGTTCTTC
TRBD1 | - | TRBJ1-2 | TRBV10-3 | CATIGTGRFYGYTF | TGTGCCACCATCGGGACAGGTCGTTTCTATGGCTACACCTTC
TRBD2 | few | TRBJ2-3 | TRBV7-2 | CASSLIWTRSTDTQYF | TGTGCCAGCAGCTTAATTTGGACTAGGAGCACAGATACGCAGTATTTT
- | - | TRBJ2-7 | TRBV6-1 | CASHIRRRVGNEQYF | TGTGCCAGCCATATAAGACGGAGAGTTGGGAACGAGCAGTACTTC
TRBD1 | - | TRBJ1-4 | TRBV15 | CATSRDLAGGNKATNEKLFF | TGTGCCACCAGCAGAGATCTAGCAGGGGGGAATAAGGCAACTAATGAAAAACTGTTTTTT
- | few | TRBJ2-4 | TRBV7-9 | CASSLSIPSDIQYF | TGTGCCAGCAGCTTATCTATCCCGTCGGACATTCAGTACTTC
TRBD1 | few | TRBJ2-4 | TRBV11-2 | CASSPHPTGENIQYF | TGTGCCAGCAGCCCCCACCCGACAGGGGAAAACATTCAGTACTTC
- | - | TRBJ2-1 | TRBV27 | CASSLYEGGFTAYNEQFF | TGTGCCAGCAGTTTATACGAGGGGGGTTTTACTGCTTACAATGAGCAGTTCTTC
- | - | TRBJ1-5 | TRBV28 | CASSFPRQIGQPQHF | TGTGCCAGCAGTTTCCCTAGACAGATAGGTCAGCCCCAGCATTTT
TRBD2 | - | TRBJ2-7 | TRBV5-6 | CASRGSGGTYEQYF | TGTGCCTCCCGGGGTAGCGGGGGGACCTACGAGCAGTACTTC